Listed here are 20 T cell receptor beta chains from one sample, sequenced in a study of blood T cells in healthy people across ages. A sample-barcoded 5' primer and a J-beta primer mix were used in a second PCR of about 7 to 12 cycles. TCRdb re-derived calls from the 5' RACE reads in MiXCR, one entry per CDR3 protein. The table includes approximately 850,000 distinct CDR3 sequences, 44% detected once. Sequencing was done on a sample of blood. These receptors all come from a man aged 60 to 75 in good health.

The rearrangement joins TRBV20-1 to TRBJ2-3; 10 nucleotides agree with TRBD1. V gave up 4 bases and J gave up 6 bases; unmatched junction bases: 7. The CDR3 contains 14 residues. Germline CDR1 is DFQATT and CDR2 is SNEGSKA (reference sequence). The CDR3 is CSATRDRGSDTQYF. The CDR3 DNA sequence: TGCAGTGCTACACGGGACAGGGGATCTGATACGCAGTATTTT.

The chain uses TRBV12-3 or TRBV12-4 and TRBJ1-5, with TRBD1 as a possible D gene (5 bases). V shed 7 bases and J shed 0 bases, with 10 bases lying between them. There are 14 residues in the CDR3. The CDR3 sequence: CASIRGSSNQPQHF. The CDR3 nucleotides read TGTGCCAGCATAAGGGGATCTAGCAATCAGCCCCAGCATTTT.

In this sample, this clonotype turned up many times. The chain employs TRBV2 and TRBJ1-2; 8 nucleotides match TRBD1. The CDR3 sequence is 15 residues long. Germline V gene data show CDR1 as SNHLY and CDR2 as FYNNEI. J was trimmed by 7 bases and V by 2 bases; bases with no gene match: 9. The CDR3 loop is CASSERQGTFGGYTF. CDR3 nucleotide sequence: TGTGCCAGCAGTGAAAGACAGGGGACGTTTGGTGGCTACACCTTC.

This clonotype appeared a few times. V gene TRBV2 combines with J gene TRBJ1-1; 9 nucleotides match TRBD1. The germline gives CDR1 SNHLY, CDR2 FYNNEI. The V segment lost 7 bases and the J segment 5 bases; nucleotides outside the gene matches: 5. The CDR3 has 13 residues. CDR3 sequence: CASKRTGETEAFF. The CDR3 nucleotides read TGTGCCAGCAAGAGGACAGGGGAGACTGAAGCTTTCTTT.

The CDR3 is CSVGRHQETQYF. The CDR3 region has the DNA TGCAGCGTTGGCAGGCACCAAGAGACCCAGTACTTC. The chain has TRBV29-1 and TRBJ2-5; D unclear. Per germline, CDR1 SQVTM and CDR2 ANQGSEA. The CDR3 consists of 12 residues. The ends were cut back, 4 bases at V and 0 bases at J, with 6 bases in the middle.

The chain has TRBV7-2 and TRBJ2-5, with 7 bases that match TRBD2. This CDR3 contains 13 residues. Germline-derived CDR1 and CDR2 are SGHTA and FQGNSA. V lost 6 bases and J lost 2; bases outside the gene matches: 3. The CDR3 region has the DNA TGTGCCAGCAGTCGAGCGGGACAAGAGACCCAGTACTTC. It is translated as CASSRAGQETQYF.

The chain employs TRBV30 and TRBJ1-5, with D possibly TRBD1 on 6 matching bases. This CDR3 has 14 amino acids. Germline V gives CDR1 GTSNPN, CDR2 SVGIG (reference sequence). V was clipped by 2 bases and J by 4 bases, with 12 bases between them. The CDR3 protein is CAWSLPGANQPQHF. DNA of the CDR3: TGTGCCTGGAGTCTCCCGGGGGCGAATCAGCCCCAGCATTTT.

The J gene is TRBJ1-2, the V gene TRBV18; TRBD1 aligns across 7 bases. Germline V gene data show CDR1 as KGHSH and CDR2 as LQKENI. The ends lost 3 bases at V and 1 base at J; junction bases unmatched: 11. The CDR3 is 17 residues long. This chain's CDR3 is CASSPRDRGVSNYGYTF. Written as DNA, the CDR3 is TGTGCCAGCTCACCCCGGGACAGAGGTGTTAGTAACTATGGCTACACCTTC.

This rearrangement joins TRBV20-1 to TRBJ1-3, with a tentative D call TRBD1 (5 bases). The V gene lost 7 bases and the J gene lost 0 bases, with 13 bases spanning the gap. This CDR3 spans 14 amino acids. Germline CDR1 is DFQATT and CDR2 is SNEGSKA (reference sequence). CDR3 region: CSGRGAYSGNTIYF. The DNA of the CDR3 is TGCAGTGGTCGAGGGGCCTACTCTGGAAACACCATATATTTT.

A remark on this clonotype: A much larger clonotype is one base distant, so this may be a read error. The V call is TRBV4-1, the J call TRBJ2-5; 8 bases are a match to TRBD1. The DNA end is more similar to TRBJ2-7, so the J call may be wrong. This CDR3 comprises 15 residues. Looked up from germline, CDR1 is MGHRA and CDR2 is YSYEKL. The CDR3 DNA reads TGCACCAGCAGCCAAGGTCCGGACAGGGTCTACGAGCAGTACTTC. Amino acid sequence: CTSSQGPDRVYEQYF.

The rearrangement links TRBV6-5 to TRBJ2-5; TRBD1 aligns across 8 bases. The junction had 1 base not matched to a gene; V was cut back by 3 bases and J by 4 bases. The CDR3 contains 13 residues. Germline-derived CDR1 and CDR2 are MNHEY and SVGAGI. CDR3: CASSYDRGETQYF. The CDR3, as DNA: TGTGCCAGCAGTTATGACAGGGGAGAGACCCAGTACTTC.

On this clonotype: One junction end does not reproduce the germline sequence, and a read error may be involved. The genes are TRBV12-3 or TRBV12-4 and TRBJ1-4; a possible D gene is TRBD1 (6 bases). The CDR3 covers 14 residues. Written as DNA, the CDR3 is TGTGCCGGCAGTTTAAGGGGGACGTCTGAAAAACTGTTTTTT. It translates to CAGSLRGTSEKLFF.

Only a few counts were recorded for this clonotype. The rearrangement links TRBV10-3 to TRBJ1-2; weak D call: TRBD1 (5 bases). Looked up from germline, CDR1 is ENHRY and CDR2 is SYGVKD. The V and J ends lost 8 bases and 4 bases respectively, with 17 bases between them. The CDR3 loop spans 14 amino acids. The CDR3 region has the DNA TGTGCCATCCATGACCGGGACGCTTTCTATGGCTACACCTTC. Translation: CAIHDRDAFYGYTF.

This sequence joins TRBV29-1 and TRBJ2-1, with 15 bases matching TRBD2. V lost 4 bases to trimming and J lost 2 bases; unmatched junction nucleotides: 6. The germline CDR1 and CDR2 sequences are SQVTM and ANQGSEA. This CDR3 contains 17 residues. The CDR3 spells CSVVGLAGGRTYNEQFF. The CDR3 bases are TGCAGCGTTGTGGGACTAGCGGGGGGTAGGACCTACAATGAGCAGTTCTTC.

The chain carries TRBV4-3 and TRBJ2-2; 7 bases agree with TRBD2. This CDR3 spans 17 amino acids. Germline V gene lookup returns CDR1 LGHNA and CDR2 YSLEER. The ends lost 0 bases at V and 4 bases at J; junction bases unmatched: 8. The CDR3 protein is CASSQETSIGGTGELFF. Here the CDR3 DNA reads TGCGCCAGCAGCCAAGAGACTAGCATTGGGGGCACCGGGGAGCTGTTTTTT.

This chain connects TRBV27 to TRBJ2-3; D may correspond to TRBD1 or TRBD2 (5 bases each). CDR1 MNHEY and CDR2 SMNVEV come from the germline V gene (reference sequence). This CDR3 comprises 17 residues. The germline V and J ends were trimmed by 5 bases and 4 bases, with 22 bases remaining between them. CDR3 residues: CASSAPGPNMGPDTQYF. The CDR3 region has the DNA TGTGCCAGCAGTGCACCGGGACCAAACATGGGTCCAGATACGCAGTATTTT.

The chain links TRBV20-1 to TRBJ1-2; the match to TRBD1 covers 7 bases. There are 12 residues in the CDR3. Per the germline V gene, CDR1 is DFQATT and CDR2 is SNEGSKA (reference sequence). Unmatched junction bases numbered 2, after V lost 5 bases and J lost 2 bases. CDR3 residues: CSAWDSNYGYTF. CDR3 coding DNA: TGCAGTGCTTGGGACAGCAACTATGGCTACACCTTC.

This sequence joins TRBV6-5 and TRBJ2-1, with D possibly matching TRBD1 (6 bases). V lost 6 bases to trimming and J lost 2 bases, with 14 bases between them. Per the germline V gene, CDR1 is MNHEY and CDR2 is SVGAGI. The CDR3 runs 15 residues. CDR3 nucleotides: TGTGCCAGCAGGACAACAGGGTCCCCCTACAATGAGCAGTTCTTC. This translates into CASRTTGSPYNEQFF.

This clonotype was detected only a few times. The rearrangement uses TRBV2 and TRBJ2-4; 7 bases are a match to TRBD1. V shed 1 base, J shed 8 bases, and the junction held 5 bases outside the gene matches. Looked up from germline, CDR1 is SNHLY and CDR2 is FYNNEI. The CDR3 loop spans 14 amino acids. The CDR3 here is CASSEDRGGDIQYF. For the CDR3, the DNA is TGTGCCAGCAGTGAAGACAGGGGTGGGGACATTCAGTACTTC. Full variable domain (outside the CDR3, taken from reference TRBV2 and TRBJ2-4): EPEVTQTPSHQVTQMGQEVILRCVPISNHLYFYWYRQILGQKVEFLVSFYNNEISEKSEIFDDQFSVERPDGSNFTLKIRSTKLEDSAMYFCASSEDRGGDIQYFGAGTRLSVL.

The rearrangement joins TRBV6-5 to TRBJ2-7; no firm D call. This CDR3 spans 15 amino acids. The V gene lost 0 bases and the J gene lost 2 bases, with 11 bases spanning the gap. CDR1 MNHEY and CDR2 SVGAGI come from the germline V gene. The CDR3 nucleotides are TGTGCCAGCAGTTACTCGCGGAATCGTCCCTACGAGCAGTACTTC. Protein sequence: CASSYSRNRPYEQYF.